The next 5 T cell receptor beta chains were all read from a single sample in a study of shared clonotypes between healthy human individuals (dated by TCRdb to about 2020). Library method: the immunoSEQ multiplex PCR assay. TCRdb provides this immuneACCESS table in a form limited to in-frame rearrangements. Some clones are lacking; in checked studies, under half of them reflect an unresolved V gene, and why the rest are absent is not known. The sample has some 1,600,000 clones on record, 95% to 99% of them singletons. Roughly 0.45% of the sample goes to the ten largest clones. Sequenced sample: naive CD4+ T cells sorted from blood. Taken with the paper, the label for cell subset or site translates to: CD45RA+ positively selected. These receptors were collected from a man aged 25-45 years in good health.

This chain uses TRBV5-6 with TRBJ1-5; perhaps TRBD1 as D (5 bases). This CDR3 has 17 residues. CDR1 and CDR2 from the germline V gene are SGHDT and YYEEEE. Trimming took off 4 bases at V and 7 bases at J, with 24 bases between the two ends. For the CDR3, the DNA is TGTGCCAGCAGCGGGAACGGGGACCTACCTTCTGGGCAGCCCCAGCATTTT. This translates into CASSGNGDLPSGQPQHF.

The chain has TRBV6-5 and TRBJ2-1, with D possibly matching TRBD1 (5 bases). CDR1 is MNHEY, CDR2 SVGAGI, per germline. The CDR3 consists of 15 residues. V lost 4 bases, J lost 3 bases, and 13 bases lay in between. In DNA, the CDR3 is TGTGCCAGCAGTTCGGGCAGGGCGATCTACAATGAGCAGTTCTTC. Translation: CASSSGRAIYNEQFF.

The sample holds one count of this clone. J is TRBJ2-1 and V is TRBV19; 13 bases are a match to TRBD2. Germline CDR1 and CDR2: LNHDA and SQIVND (reference sequence). The ends lost 7 bases at V and 14 bases at J; junction bases unmatched: 11. CDR3 size: 14 residues. CDR3 nucleotide sequence: TGTGCCAGTAAGGGGGGACTAGCGGGATTTCGTAAGTTCTTC. Amino acid sequence: CASKGGLAGFRKFF.

The chain has TRBV5-5 and TRBJ2-7; 7 positions match TRBD1. Germline V gives CDR1 SGHKS, CDR2 YYEKEE (reference sequence). V shed 3 bases, J shed 2 bases, and the junction held 2 bases outside the gene matches. The CDR3 loop spans 13 amino acids. In DNA form, the CDR3 reads TGTGCCAGCAGCTCGACAGGGCCCTACGAGCAGTACTTC. Translated, it gives CASSSTGPYEQYF. Based on the CDR3 plus reference TRBV5-5 and TRBJ2-7, the full variable domain is DAGVTQSPTHLIKTRGQQVTLRCSPISGHKSVSWYQQVLGQGPQFIFQYYEKEERGRGNFPDRFSARQFPNYSSELNVNALLLGDSALYLCASSSTGPYEQYFGPGTRLTVT.

Of note for this clone: In the same sample, other DNA sequences code for this CDR3. This sequence joins TRBV5-1 and TRBJ2-5; TRBD1 matches at 8 bases. There are 14 residues in the CDR3. Per the germline V gene, CDR1 is SGHRS and CDR2 is YFSETQ. Trimming removed 4 bases from V and 2 bases from J; junction bases left unmatched: 4. CDR3 in DNA: TGCGCCAGCAGCCACGGGACAGGACAAGAGACCCAGTACTTC. This encodes CASSHGTGQETQYF.